This T cell receptor (beta chain) was found in a study of blood T cell repertoires in COVID-19. Profiling relied on immunoSEQ multiplex PCR, and the TCRdb table lists in-frame clones only, not all of them. Counted here are 150,000 to 200,000 clones, just over 85% occurring once; the ten biggest clones make up around 8.6%. The sequence was collected from a man aged 50 to 60 with active or convalescent COVID-19. The sequencing sample was made of peripheral blood.

The CDR3: CASSLTGANQPQHF. For the CDR3, the DNA is TGTGCCAGCAGCTTGACAGGGGCCAATCAGCCCCAGCATTTT. The gene calls are TRBV6-5 and TRBJ1-5, with 8 bases fitting TRBD1. Per the germline V gene, CDR1 is MNHEY and CDR2 is SVGAGI. V lost 6 bases, J lost 3 bases, and 4 bases stayed unmatched. This CDR3 region has 14 residues.